This TCR beta chain was identified during a study of blood T cell repertoires in COVID-19. Across the whole study: Sites across the United States, Italy and Spain contributed samples from acute and convalescent COVID-19. PBMCs, B-cell-depleted T cells, or T cells were the source of the cDNA or gDNA that made up the material.

This CDR3 contains 16 residues. The germline V gene encodes CDR1 SGHVS and CDR2 FNYEAQ. Losses at the gene ends were 5 bases for V and 0 bases for J; bases not matched to a gene: 6. As processed by the authors: Estimation of nucleated cell counts relied on the amplification of reference gene primers. Clones were sequenced by immunoSEQ multiplex PCR, and TCRdb holds only the in-frame ones, with some missing. V and J calls and clone size are as listed in that table; D and trimming were resolved from the DNA. The sample has about 98,000 clones, over 70% seen once; the top ten hold about 4.3%. This clone was counted between two and nine times.

Sequencing used peripheral blood. The chain has TRBV7-6 and TRBJ1-3; TRBD1 matches at 8 bases. The receptor was isolated from a man aged 55 to 70 with acute or convalescent COVID-19. CDR3: CASSSTGGFSGNTIYF. The CDR3 bases are TGTGCCAGCAGCAGTACAGGGGGTTTCTCTGGAAACACCATATATTTT.